The entry below gives a single T cell receptor beta chain sequence along with its context. These data originate in a study of shared T cell receptors in the human thymus. TCRdb keeps only in-frame clones here, not all; method: immunoSEQ multiplex PCR. The data hold roughly 560,000 clones, with 70% to 80% observed a single time. V shed 0 bases and J shed 11 bases, with 12 bases lying between them. The CDR3 is 13 residues long. Germline loops: CDR1 SGHDN, CDR2 FVKESK. The sample also formed part of further work on human thymus T cells. From that report: Resections from corrective heart surgery supplied the thymus tissue. Repertoires sampled from thymus and blood appeared biased in V and J gene usage. The related literature has documented a marked overlap of thymic repertoires among unrelated individuals.

The rearrangement uses TRBV14 and TRBJ2-3, with D perhaps matching TRBD2 (6 bases). Sequencing was performed on thymocytes. This clonotype was sampled from a boy younger than two with a congenital heart defect. CDR3 loop: CASSQEEGRGQYF. The DNA for the CDR3 is TGTGCCAGCAGCCAAGAGGAGGGTCGAGGGCAGTATTTT. Based on the CDR3 plus reference TRBV14 and TRBJ2-3, the full variable domain is EAGVTQFPSHSVIEKGQTVTLRCDPISGHDNLYWYRRVMGKEIKFLLHFVKESKQDESGMPNNRFLAERTGGTYSTLKVQPAELEDSGVYFCASSQEEGRGQYFGPGTRLTVL.